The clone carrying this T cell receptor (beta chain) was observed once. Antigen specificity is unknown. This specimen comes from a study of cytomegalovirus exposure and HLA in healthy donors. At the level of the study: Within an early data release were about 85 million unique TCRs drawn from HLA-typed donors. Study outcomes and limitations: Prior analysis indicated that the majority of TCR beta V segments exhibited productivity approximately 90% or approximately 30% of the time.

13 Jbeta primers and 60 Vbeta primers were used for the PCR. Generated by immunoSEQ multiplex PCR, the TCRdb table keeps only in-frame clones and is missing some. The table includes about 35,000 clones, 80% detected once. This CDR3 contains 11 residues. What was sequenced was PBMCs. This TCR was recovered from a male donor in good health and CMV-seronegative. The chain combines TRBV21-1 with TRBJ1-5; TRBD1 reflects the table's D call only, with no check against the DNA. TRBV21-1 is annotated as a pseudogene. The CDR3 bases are TGTGCCAGCAGAGGACAGGGCTTCCAGCATTTT. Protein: CASRGQGFQHF.